The clone carrying this TCR beta chain appeared a few times. Its target is unknown. This entry is derived from a study of graft-versus-host responses after intestinal transplantation. At the level of the study: All recipients got anti-thymocyte globulin induction, then tacrolimus and steroids for roughly three years. Study-wide findings and caveats: High graft-versus-host to host-versus-graft T cell clonal ratios marked allografts of patients with graft-donor macrochimerism.

Sequencing was performed with immunoSEQ multiplex PCR; in TCRdb, only in-frame clones are kept and a portion is missing. The sample lists about 100,000 clones, approximately 84% seen once, with about 0.9% in the top ten. Germline V CDR1 and CDR2: SGDLS, YYNGEE. V was clipped by 4 bases and J by 3 bases; unmatched bases: 11. The CDR3 loop spans 16 amino acids. Here the sequenced sample was unstimulated CD4+ T cells sorted from spleen or lymph node cells, taken before intestinal transplant. The gene calls are TRBV9 and TRBJ2-7; TRBD1 matches 9 bases. This TCR derives from a human donor who received an intestinal transplant. CDR3 in amino acids: CASSPHPTGGYYEQYF. CDR3 sequence (DNA): TGTGCCAGCAGCCCCCATCCGACAGGGGGGTACTACGAGCAGTACTTC. Looking up the rest from reference TRBV9 and TRBJ2-7 gives the full variable domain: DSGVTQTPKHLITATGQRVTLRCSPRSGDLSVYWYQQSLDQGLQFLIQYYNGEERAKGNILERFSAQQFPDLHSELNLSSLELGDSALYFCASSPHPTGGYYEQYFGPGTRLTVT.